This T cell receptor beta chain was captured by sequencing in a study of cytomegalovirus exposure and HLA in healthy donors. Study conclusions and caveats: Among CMV-associated TCR beta chains, most appeared HLA-restricted in a later analysis. Among the sequence variants, a highly shared cluster was likely an artifact of sequencing. Overall, around 150 TCR beta chains were annotated as cytomegalovirus-associated. The productive fraction for most TCR beta V segments was about 87% or about 30% in an earlier analysis.

V shed 3 bases and J 14 bases; nucleotides not matched to a gene: 4. Germline CDR1 and CDR2: MNHNS and SASEGT. The CDR3 consists of 13 residues. The PCR made use of 60 Vbeta and 13 Jbeta primers. Assay: immunoSEQ multiplex PCR; the TCRdb copy retains only in-frame clones and omits some. The data contain tens of thousands of clones, around 79% of them singletons. Of note for this clone: Its antigen is not known.

This clonotype was sampled from a man in his late teens or twenties in good health and CMV-seropositive. The gene calls are TRBV6-1 and TRBJ2-1, with 13 bases aligning to TRBD2. The sequencing input was PBMCs. The CDR3 DNA reads as TGTGCCAGCAGTGAGACTAGCGGGAGGAGGGAGTTCTTC. Encoded protein: CASSETSGRREFF.